The 10 T cell receptor beta chains listed next were all sequenced from one sample in a study of T cells in Graves' hyperthyroidism and ophthalmopathy. What was amplified from RNA transcripts were TCR beta CDR3 regions. Initially, a first-round RT-PCR of the TCR CDR3 employed the HTBI primer set. In TCRdb, the multiplex PCR reads were re-called with MiXCR into one record per CDR3 protein. This table has some 740,000 distinct CDR3 sequences, less than 15% appearing once. The specimen was blood. The receptors were gathered from a woman aged 18-29 years with Graves' hyperthyroidism.

The CDR3 sequence: CSARDVPSGRFYEQFF. The CDR3 DNA reads as TGCAGTGCTAGAGATGTTCCTAGCGGGAGATTCTATGAGCAGTTCTTC. The chain links TRBV20-1 to TRBJ2-1; the match to TRBD2 covers 10 bases. This CDR3 is built from 16 residues. The trim removed 0 bases at V and 8 bases at J, leaving 10 bases unmatched. Germline loops: CDR1 DFQATT, CDR2 SNEGSKA (reference sequence).

This clonotype was seen many times. The chain links TRBV29-1 to TRBJ2-1; 12 bases agree with TRBD2. The CDR3 is 14 amino acids. With V trimmed by 3 bases and J by 8 bases, 5 bases remained unmatched. Germline CDR1 reads SQVTM; CDR2 reads ANQGSEA. The CDR3 loop reads CSVDGLAGNYEQFF. The DNA of the CDR3 is TGCAGCGTTGATGGACTAGCGGGAAACTATGAGCAGTTCTTC.

This clonotype occurred many times. The CDR3 region has the DNA TGCAGTGCTAGATTCGAGGGAGGTAAACAGGGGGCCGGTGGCTACACCTTC. Translation gives CSARFEGGKQGAGGYTF. This chain links TRBV20-1 with TRBJ1-2; 9 bases map to TRBD1. Looked up from germline, CDR1 is DFQATT and CDR2 is SNEGSKA (reference sequence). The CDR3 is made up of 17 amino acids. The J segment lost 7 bases and the V segment lost 2 bases, leaving 17 bases of the junction unmatched.

The table lists this clonotype with a few counts. The chain carries TRBV29-1 and TRBJ1-1; D call uncertain. The length of the CDR3 is 12 residues. Trimming left V 8 bases short and J 0 bases short, with 10 bases between. The germline gives CDR1 SQVTM, CDR2 ANQGSEA. The CDR3, as DNA: TGCAGCCCCCGTCGAGTGAACACTGAAGCTTTCTTT. The encoded protein is CSPRRVNTEAFF.

With regard to this clonotype: Possible read error: a much larger clone is one base away. The V gene is TRBV27, the J gene TRBJ2-1; D is uncertain. Germline loops: CDR1 MNHEY, CDR2 SMNVEV (reference sequence). Trimming stripped 4 bases from V and 6 bases from J, with 7 bases between. CDR3 length: 12 residues. The DNA for the CDR3 is TGTGCCAGCAGTTGGGCCGGCAATGAGCAGTTCTTC. This gives the protein CASSWAGNEQFF.

This clonotype was recorded at least ten times. The CDR3: CASSAQTGFGETQYF. The CDR3 DNA follows: TGTGCCAGCAGTGCACAAACGGGGTTTGGGGAGACCCAGTACTTC. The gene calls are TRBV2 and TRBJ2-5, with a tentative D call TRBD2 (5 bases). Trimming shortened V by 4 bases and J by 5 bases, and 17 bases separated the two germline ends. Germline V CDR1 and CDR2: SNHLY, FYNNEI. The CDR3 has 15 residues.

The table lists this clonotype with a few counts. The V call is TRBV24-1, the J call TRBJ2-1; 10 positions agree with TRBD2. Trimming took 3 bases from V and 11 from J; bases not matched to a gene: 15. Germline V lookup: CDR1 KGHDR, CDR2 SFDVKD. The CDR3 consists of 17 residues. CDR3 coding DNA: TGTGCCACCAGTGATGCTAGCGGGAGCACCGTAGGGGATAAGCAGTTCTTC. Translation gives CATSDASGSTVGDKQFF.

This clonotype came up a few times. The V gene is TRBV20-1, the J gene TRBJ2-7; no clear D. Germline CDR1 and CDR2: DFQATT and SNEGSKA (reference sequence). This CDR3 contains 11 residues. The ends were cut back, 6 bases at V and 2 bases at J, with 8 bases in the middle. CDR3 region: CSALDTYEQYF. In DNA, the CDR3 is TGCAGTGCCCTAGACACCTACGAGCAGTACTTC.

V is TRBV25-1 and J is TRBJ1-1, with TRBD1 as a possible D gene (6 bases). Germline V gene data show CDR1 as MGHDK and CDR2 as SYGVNS. Trimming pared 5 bases from V and 7 bases from J, leaving 17 bases between. This CDR3 has 14 amino acids. CDR3 in DNA: TGTGCCAGCAGTCTAGGAGGGGGGAGTCTTGAAGCTTTCTTT. This gives the protein CASSLGGGSLEAFF.

The chain is built from TRBV4-3 and TRBJ2-3; 9 nucleotides align to TRBD2. The CDR3 sequence is 16 residues long. The V and J ends lost 4 bases and 0 bases, in that order; junction bases with no gene match: 5. Germline CDR1 reads LGHNA; CDR2 reads YSLEER. CDR3 in DNA: TGCGCCAGCAGCCTCCAGGGACTAGCCAGCACAGATACGCAGTATTTT. Protein: CASSLQGLASTDTQYF.